These 10 T cell receptor beta chains came from one sample sequenced in a study of response to subunit inactivated influenza vaccine. TCRdb re-called the RT-PCR reads through MiXCR, storing one row per CDR3 protein. The sample holds 600,000 to 700,000 distinct CDR3 sequences; 12% to 15% are singletons and the top ten take 7.5% to 8%. The specimen was PBMCs from blood, collected roughly 2 weeks before vaccination. Receptors originate from a man in his forties or fifties who received an inactivated influenza vaccine.

This clonotype was found many times. The chain combines TRBV4-1 with TRBJ2-5; 7 bases are shared with TRBD1. The CDR3 covers 17 residues. In germline, CDR1 is MGHRA, CDR2 YSYEKL. V lost 0 bases to trimming and J lost 3 bases; unmatched junction nucleotides: 10. CDR3 sequence (DNA): TGCGCCAGCAGCCAAGATGGGCCCACAGGGGCGGAAGAGACCCAGTACTTC. It translates to CASSQDGPTGAEETQYF.

This clonotype was counted many times. The chain recombines TRBV11-2 with TRBJ1-1; D gene ambiguous. In germline, CDR1 is SGHAT, CDR2 FQNNGV. The CDR3 contains 14 residues. Trimming stripped 3 bases from V and 6 bases from J, with 14 bases between. CDR3 protein: CASSLYAIRAEAFF. The CDR3, as DNA: TGTGCCAGCAGCTTGTATGCAATTCGCGCTGAAGCTTTCTTT. Supplemented by reference TRBV11-2 and TRBJ1-1, the full variable domain reads EAGVAQSPRYKIIEKRQSVAFWCNPISGHATLYWYQQILGQGPKLLIQFQNNGVVDDSQLPKDRFSAERLKGVDSTLKIQPAKLEDSAVYLCASSLYAIRAEAFFGQGTRLTVV.

By sample fraction, this clonotype is medium-sized. The rearrangement uses TRBV20-1 and TRBJ2-1, with D tentatively TRBD1 (5 bases). From germline, CDR1 is DFQATT and CDR2 SNEGSKA (reference sequence). The CDR3 contains 13 residues. Written as DNA, the CDR3 is TGCAGCGTCGAAATCGGACATGCAAATGAGCAGTTCTTC. It encodes CSVEIGHANEQFF.

This clonotype was seen more than once but under ten times. The rearrangement joins TRBV14 to TRBJ2-6, with TRBD2 matching over 8 bases. The CDR3 spans 20 residues. The germline CDR1 and CDR2 sequences are SGHDN and FVKESK. Trimming removed 1 base from V and 0 bases from J; junction bases left unmatched: 11. The CDR3 nucleotides read TGTGCCAGCAGCCAAGGATCCTTAGCGGGGTTTATCTCTGGGGCCAACGTCCTGACTTTC. This codes for CASSQGSLAGFISGANVLTF.

This clonotype has a handful of counts. This chain joins TRBV11-2 and TRBJ2-1; D uncertain. Looked up from germline, CDR1 is SGHAT and CDR2 is FQNNGV. The length of the CDR3 is 16 residues. V lost 5 bases, J lost 2 bases, and 16 bases lay in between. DNA of the CDR3: TGTGCCAGCAGCCACCCTGCGGTCATGGCCTACAATGAGCAGTTCTTC. Amino acids: CASSHPAVMAYNEQFF.

This chain links TRBV5-6 with TRBJ1-3, with D unclear. V was pared by 5 bases and J by 0 bases, with 15 bases between. The CDR3 is made up of 16 amino acids. The germline gives CDR1 SGHDT, CDR2 YYEEEE. The CDR3 DNA is TGTGCCAGCAGGCTTTGGAAGCTCGGCTCTGGAAACACCATATATTTT. Its protein is CASRLWKLGSGNTIYF.

The chain joins TRBV29-1 to TRBJ1-1, with unresolved D. Germline V gives CDR1 SQVTM, CDR2 ANQGSEA. CDR3 length equals 15 residues. The CDR3 nucleotides read TGCACAACACTACGCAGAACCGGGAGGAACACTGAAGCTTTCTTT. Encoded protein: CTTLRRTGRNTEAFF.

The chain is built from TRBV6-2 or TRBV6-3 and TRBJ1-2; D might be TRBD1 (5 bases). Germline CDR1 and CDR2: MNHEY and SVGEGT. The CDR3 is made up of 11 amino acids. V was pared by 8 bases and J by 4 bases, with 8 bases between. In DNA, the CDR3 is TGTGCCAGCCGGGACGGCTATGGCTACACCTTC. Its translation: CASRDGYGYTF.

This clonotype was observed once. A much more abundant neighbour one base away suggests this may be a read error. The rearrangement uses TRBV6-1 and TRBJ1-5; TRBD1 might be the D (5 bases). The CDR3 has 15 amino acids. Per the germline V gene, CDR1 is MNHNS and CDR2 is SASEGT. The CDR3 loop is CASSRQQDSDQPQHF. As DNA, the CDR3 is TGTGCCAGCAGCCGACAGCAAGATAGCGATCAGCCCCAGCATTTT.

The table lists this clonotype with a few counts. The CDR3 loop is CASSPSGADYEQYF. In DNA form, the CDR3 reads TGTGCCAGCAGCCCGTCGGGGGCGGACTACGAGCAGTACTTC. The chain carries TRBV11-2 and TRBJ2-7, with D perhaps matching TRBD1 or TRBD2 (6 bases each). Trimming took off 5 bases at V and 3 bases at J, with 14 bases between the two ends. The V gene's germline CDR1 is SGHAT and CDR2 FQNNGV. This CDR3 is 14 amino acids long.